Listed below are T cell receptor beta chains from one sample, sequenced in a study of CD8+CD57+ T cells in acquired aplastic anemia. One entry per CDR3 protein, called by TCRdb with MiXCR from the reads. The sample shows roughly 58,000 distinct CDR3 sequences, 50% to 70% of them seen only once. Specimen: sorted CD4+, CD8+, or CD8+CD57+ T cells (not recorded which) from PBMCs. Every receptor here comes from a human donor in good health, serving as a control. The CDR3 runs from the conserved cysteine through the conserved F or W. D genes are given only for firm matches. Clone size is shown for a subset of rows, as once, few, many or a class of expanded clone.

V	D	length	J	size	CDR3	DNA
TRBV20-1	.	11	TRBJ1-2	.	CSARVIYGYTF	TGCAGTGCTAGAGTCATCTATGGCTACACCTTC
TRBV10-3	.	15	TRBJ2-7	.	CAISETGFGAYEQYF	TGTGCCATCAGTGAGACAGGGTTTGGAGCCTACGAGCAGTACTTC
TRBV5-4	.	16	TRBJ1-2	.	CASSSTPLAGDYGYTF	TGTGCCAGCAGCTCAACCCCGCTAGCGGGTGACTATGGCTACACCTTC
TRBV7-2	.	13	TRBJ2-3	.	CASSLTGSDTQYF	TGTGCCAGCAGCTTAACAGGGTCGGATACGCAGTATTTT
TRBV11-1	.	17	TRBJ2-5	.	CASSSPASGAEGKTQYF	TGTGCCAGCAGCTCGCCGGCCTCTGGAGCGGAGGGAAAGACCCAGTACTTC
TRBV15	.	13	TRBJ2-7	.	CATSRDRPGGQYF	TGTGCCACCAGCAGAGACCGACCTGGGGGGCAGTACTTC
TRBV30	TRBD1	12	TRBJ1-2	many	CACAGGFGGYTF	TGTGCCTGCGCAGGGGGCTTCGGGGGCTACACCTTC
TRBV30	.	13	TRBJ1-1	many	CAWSRKVGTEAFF	TGTGCCTGGAGCAGGAAAGTGGGCACTGAAGCTTTCTTT
TRBV7-8	.	15	TRBJ2-2	.	CASSIGTSNTGELFF	TGTGCCAGCAGCATTGGGACTTCGAACACCGGGGAGCTGTTTTTT
TRBV15	.	16	TRBJ2-7	few	CATSSGHSPSSYEQYF	TGTGCCACCAGCAGCGGGCATTCCCCTAGCTCCTACGAGCAGTACTTC
TRBV2	.	13	TRBJ1-2	.	CASSSPPLFAYTF	TGTGCCAGCAGCTCCCCGCCACTTTTTGCCTACACCTTC
TRBV7-2	.	12	TRBJ1-2	.	CASSFGARGYTF	TGTGCCAGCAGCTTTGGGGCGCGTGGCTACACCTTC
TRBV11-3	.	16	TRBJ2-5	many	CASSLVLTERGETQYF	TGTGCCAGCAGCTTAGTTCTGACCGAACGGGGAGAGACCCAGTACTTC
TRBV29-1	.	11	TRBJ1-1	.	CSATGSTEAFF	TGCAGCGCTACCGGGAGCACTGAAGCTTTCTTT
TRBV10-3	.	14	TRBJ1-2	.	CAIRLDGTLYGYTF	TGTGCCATCAGGCTCGACGGGACACTTTATGGCTACACCTTC
TRBV10-3	.	15	TRBJ1-6	.	CAIRDTGNRYSPLHF	TGTGCCATCAGGGACACAGGGAATAGGTATTCACCCCTCCACTTT
TRBV14	.	13	TRBJ1-3	many	CASSLGQGNTIYF	TGTGCCAGCAGCCTCGGACAGGGAAACACCATATATTTT
TRBV19	.	12	TRBJ2-7	few	CASPRGSYEQYF	TGTGCCAGCCCCCGGGGGTCCTACGAGCAGTACTTC
TRBV7-8	TRBD1	14	TRBJ2-5	.	CASSPDRVGETQYF	TGTGCCAGCAGCCCGGACAGGGTGGGGGAGACCCAGTACTTC
TRBV19	.	14	TRBJ2-2	many	CASTGLGYTGELFF	TGTGCCAGTACCGGGCTCGGGTACACCGGGGAGCTGTTTTTT
TRBV29-1	.	12	TRBJ2-7	.	CSATTGSYEQYF	TGCAGCGCCACAACAGGGTCCTACGAGCAGTACTTC
TRBV10-1	.	8	TRBJ1-1	.	CASSEDFF	TGCGCCAGCAGTGAAGACTTCTTT
TRBV5-1	TRBD1	13	TRBJ2-3	once	CASSTTGMDTQYF	TGCGCCAGCAGCACGACAGGGATGGATACGCAGTATTTT
TRBV24-1	.	15	TRBJ2-7	.	CASSGQTGLPYEQYF	TGTGCCAGCAGCGGGCAGACAGGGTTACCCTACGAGCAGTACTTC
TRBV6-1	.	15	TRBJ2-4	many	CASSESGSIQNIQYF	TGTGCCAGCAGCGAAAGTGGATCTATCCAAAACATTCAGTACTTC
TRBV6-4	TRBD1	12	TRBJ1-5	.	CAIGTGGQPQHF	TGTGCCATCGGGACAGGCGGTCAGCCCCAGCATTTT
TRBV2	.	12	TRBJ1-2	.	CASSQNSREHTF	TGTGCCAGCAGTCAAAATTCCCGGGAGCACACCTTC
TRBV3-1	TRBD1	13	TRBJ2-7	many	CASSPGQGYEQYF	TGTGCCAGCAGCCCGGGACAGGGCTACGAGCAGTACTTC
TRBV10-3	.	13	TRBJ2-5	.	CASSERAQETQYF	TGTGCCAGCAGCGAAAGGGCCCAAGAGACCCAGTACTTC
TRBV7-9	TRBD1	14	TRBJ2-7	.	CASSPRQGAYEQHF	TGTGCCAGCAGCCCCCGACAGGGGGCCTACGAGCAGCACTTC
TRBV29-1	TRBD2	13	TRBJ2-7	.	CSVATSGGYEQYF	TGCAGCGTGGCGACTAGCGGGGGCTACGAGCAGTACTTC
TRBV10-1	TRBD1	14	TRBJ1-1	.	CASSESGTGKEAFF	TGCGCCAGCAGTGAGTCGGGGACAGGGAAAGAAGCTTTCTTT
TRBV20-1	.	18	TRBJ2-1	many	CSARPQSATGVRYNEQFF	TGCAGTGCTAGACCCCAGTCCGCGACGGGAGTCAGATACAATGAGCAGTTCTTC
TRBV10-3	TRBD1	13	TRBJ1-1	.	CAIMVGTDTEAFF	TGTGCCATCATGGTCGGGACAGACACTGAAGCTTTCTTT
TRBV25-1	.	15	TRBJ2-1	.	CASSETHSSYNEQFF	TGTGCCAGCAGTGAAACCCACAGTAGCTACAATGAGCAGTTCTTC
TRBV5-1	TRBD1	15	TRBJ2-1	.	CASSLMAGGENEQFF	TGCGCCAGCAGCTTGATGGCAGGGGGCGAAAATGAGCAGTTCTTC
TRBV29-1	TRBD1	11	TRBJ2-7	.	CSVETGYEQYF	TGCAGCGTTGAGACAGGGTACGAGCAGTACTTC
TRBV19	TRBD2	16	TRBJ2-2	many	CASTLRTSANTGELFF	TGTGCCAGTACCCTCCGGACTAGCGCGAACACCGGGGAGCTGTTTTTT
TRBV15	.	13	TRBJ1-2	.	CATSSRTGYGYTF	TGTGCCACCAGTAGTAGGACCGGATATGGCTACACCTTC
TRBV7-7	.	13	TRBJ2-7	once	CASSLGTPPEQYF	TGTGCCAGCAGCTTAGGGACTCCGCCCGAGCAGTACTTC
TRBV10-3	TRBD1	15	TRBJ1-6	.	CAISEQDRDNSPLHF	TGTGCCATCAGTGAGCAGGACAGGGATAATTCACCCCTCCACTTT
TRBV7-9	.	10	TRBJ2-7	.	CASRTVREYF	TGTGCCAGCAGGACGGTGAGGGAGTACTTC
TRBV11-1	.	15	TRBJ2-1	.	CASSLWNSSYNEQFF	TGTGCCAGCAGCCTATGGAACAGCTCCTACAATGAGCAGTTCTTC
TRBV12-3/TRBV12-4	.	13	TRBJ1-2	once	CASSLGASYGYTF	TGTGCCAGCAGTTTAGGGGCAAGCTATGGCTACACCTTC
TRBV13	TRBD2	14	TRBJ2-2	many	CASWGGLSTGELFF	TGTGCCAGCTGGGGGGGACTCAGCACCGGGGAGCTGTTTTTT
TRBV12-3/TRBV12-4	.	12	TRBJ2-1	many	CASTAGRGEQFF	TGTGCCAGCACCGCCGGACGGGGTGAGCAGTTCTTC
TRBV15	TRBD1	15	TRBJ2-1	medium-sized	CATSRDPPGDSEQFF	TGTGCCACCAGCAGAGATCCACCCGGGGACAGTGAGCAGTTCTTC
TRBV4-1	.	12	TRBJ2-5	once	CASSQERETQYF	TGCGCCAGCAGCCAGGAGAGAGAGACCCAGTACTTC
TRBV30	.	14	TRBJ2-7	many	CAWKKDRGVHEQYF	TGTGCCTGGAAGAAGGACAGAGGGGTCCACGAGCAGTACTTC
TRBV12-3/TRBV12-4	.	15	TRBJ2-6	.	CASSLYPSGANVLTF	TGTGCCAGCAGTTTATACCCCTCTGGGGCCAACGTCCTGACTTTC
TRBV11-3	.	15	TRBJ1-1	many	CASSFPRTERTEAFF	TGTGCCAGCAGCTTTCCCCGGACAGAAAGGACTGAAGCTTTCTTT
TRBV29-1	TRBD1	17	TRBJ2-7	.	CSVSLMAPPDRGYEQYF	TGCAGCGTTTCCCTCATGGCCCCCCCCGACAGGGGCTACGAGCAGTACTTC
TRBV20-1	.	13	TRBJ1-2	.	CSARDKWGHGYTF	TGCAGTGCTAGAGATAAGTGGGGGCACGGCTACACCTTC
TRBV12-3/TRBV12-4	.	11	TRBJ1-2	once	CASRPVYGYTF	TGTGCCAGCAGACCGGTCTATGGCTACACCTTC